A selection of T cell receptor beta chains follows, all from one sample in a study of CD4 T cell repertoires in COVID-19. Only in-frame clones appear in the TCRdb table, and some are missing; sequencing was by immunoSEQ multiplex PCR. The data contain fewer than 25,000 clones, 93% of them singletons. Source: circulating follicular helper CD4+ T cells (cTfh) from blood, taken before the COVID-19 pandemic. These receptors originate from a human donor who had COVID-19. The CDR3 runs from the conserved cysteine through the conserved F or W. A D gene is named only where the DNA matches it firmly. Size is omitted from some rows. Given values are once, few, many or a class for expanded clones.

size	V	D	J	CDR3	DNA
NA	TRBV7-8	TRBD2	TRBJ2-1	CASSLSGTRASSEQFF	TGTGCCAGCAGCTTATCCGGGACTAGAGCTTCCAGTGAGCAGTTCTTC
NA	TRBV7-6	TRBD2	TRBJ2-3	CASSLVLAGPGRQYF	TGTGCCAGCAGCTTAGTCCTAGCGGGCCCCGGTAGGCAGTATTTT
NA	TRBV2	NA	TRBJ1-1	CASIRYDTEAFF	TGTGCCAGCATCCGGTACGACACAGAAGCTTTCTTT
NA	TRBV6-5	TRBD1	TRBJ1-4	CASSYSGGMGEKLFF	TGTGCCAGCAGTTACTCAGGGGGCATGGGTGAAAAACTGTTTTTT
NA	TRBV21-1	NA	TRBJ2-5	CASSTGDPFQETQYF	TGTGCCAGCTCGACAGGGGACCCCTTTCAAGAGACCCAGTACTTC
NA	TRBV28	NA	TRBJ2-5	CASSSYNGKTQYF	TGTGCCAGCAGCTCTTATAACGGGAAGACCCAGTACTTC
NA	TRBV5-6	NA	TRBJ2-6	CASSPAGADSGANVLTF	TGTGCCAGCAGCCCAGCAGGGGCCGACTCTGGGGCCAACGTCCTGACTTTC
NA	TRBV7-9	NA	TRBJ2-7	CASSLGGQAGEQYF	TGTGCCAGCAGCTTAGGAGGGCAGGCGGGTGAGCAGTACTTC
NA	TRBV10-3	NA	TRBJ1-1	CAIMGDGGTEAFF	TGTGCCATCATGGGCGACGGGGGAACTGAAGCTTTCTTT
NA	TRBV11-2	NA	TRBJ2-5	CASSLDPGRGETQYF	TGTGCCAGCAGCTTAGATCCCGGGAGAGGAGAGACCCAGTACTTC
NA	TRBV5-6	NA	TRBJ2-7	CASSADPGSASYEQYF	TGTGCCAGCAGCGCCGATCCGGGATCTGCCTCCTACGAGCAGTACTTC
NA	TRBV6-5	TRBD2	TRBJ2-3	CASNLLAGGSDTQYF	TGTGCCAGCAACTTACTAGCGGGGGGTTCAGATACGCAGTATTTT
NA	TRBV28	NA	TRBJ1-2	CASSLTLRTAYGYTF	TGTGCCAGCAGTTTAACACTTAGGACAGCGTATGGCTACACCTTC
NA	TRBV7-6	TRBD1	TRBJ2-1	CASSSLRDRDNEQFF	TGTGCCAGCAGCTCACTCCGGGACAGGGACAATGAGCAGTTCTTC
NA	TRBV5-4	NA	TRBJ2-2	CASTAGYSGELFF	TGTGCCAGCACTGCAGGGTATTCCGGGGAGCTGTTTTTT
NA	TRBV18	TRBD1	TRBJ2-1	CASWDGTGGNEQFF	TGTGCCAGCTGGGATGGGACAGGGGGCAATGAGCAGTTCTTC
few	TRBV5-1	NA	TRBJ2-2	CASRVGQNTGELFF	TGCGCCAGCAGGGTGGGACAGAACACCGGGGAGCTGTTTTTT
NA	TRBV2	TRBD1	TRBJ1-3	CASSPRDRRSGNTIYF	TGTGCCAGCAGCCCCAGGGACAGACGCTCTGGAAACACCATATATTTT
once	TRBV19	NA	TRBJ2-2	CASSTQGTNTGELFF	TGTGCCAGTAGTACCCAGGGAACGAACACCGGGGAGCTGTTTTTT
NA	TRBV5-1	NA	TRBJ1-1	CASQPGRGADTEAFF	TGCGCCAGTCAGCCCGGGCGGGGGGCCGACACTGAAGCTTTCTTT
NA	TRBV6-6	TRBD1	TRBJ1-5	CASSYSAGGFGQPQHF	TGTGCCAGCAGTTATTCGGCAGGGGGGTTCGGTCAGCCCCAGCATTTT
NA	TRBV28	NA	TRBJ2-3	CASSLPGIFTDTQYF	TGTGCCAGCAGTTTGCCGGGGATATTCACAGATACGCAGTATTTT
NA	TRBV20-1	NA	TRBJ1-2	CSAREQAHTF	TGCAGTGCTAGAGAACAGGCACACACCTTC
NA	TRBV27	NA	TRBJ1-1	CASTHNRNTEAFF	TGTGCCAGCACCCATAACAGGAACACTGAAGCTTTCTTT
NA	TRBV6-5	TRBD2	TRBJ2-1	CASSSQRGDNEQFF	TGTGCCAGCAGTTCCCAGCGGGGCGACAATGAGCAGTTCTTC
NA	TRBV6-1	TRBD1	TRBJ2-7	CASQRLRQGLGEQYF	TGTGCCAGCCAACGTCTCCGACAGGGGTTGGGTGAGCAGTACTTC
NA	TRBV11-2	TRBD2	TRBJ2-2	CASRPGLAGGGELFF	TGTGCCAGTCGACCGGGACTAGCGGGAGGGGGGGAGCTGTTTTTT
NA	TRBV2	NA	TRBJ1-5	CASAEGSRAGQPQHF	TGTGCCAGCGCGGAGGGCTCGAGGGCAGGTCAGCCCCAGCATTTT
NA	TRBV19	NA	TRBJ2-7	CASSPPSRVNEQYF	TGTGCCAGTAGCCCCCCCAGTCGGGTGAATGAGCAGTACTTC
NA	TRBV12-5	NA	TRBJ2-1	CASGPDRLTGEQFF	TGTGCTAGTGGTCCGGACAGACTCACGGGTGAGCAGTTCTTC
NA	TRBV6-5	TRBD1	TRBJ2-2	CASSYLTGANTGELFF	TGTGCCAGCAGTTACTTGACAGGGGCGAACACCGGGGAGCTGTTTTTT
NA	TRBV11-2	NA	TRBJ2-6	CASSLVTVGGANVLTF	TGTGCCAGCAGCTTAGTAACGGTGGGCGGGGCCAACGTCCTGACTTTC
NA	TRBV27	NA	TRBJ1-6	CASSLSSKLNSPLHF	TGTGCCAGCAGTTTATCGAGCAAGCTAAATTCACCCCTCCACTTT
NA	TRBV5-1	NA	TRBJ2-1	CASKEELRDSGEQFF	TGCGCCAGCAAGGAGGAGCTCCGGGATTCGGGTGAGCAGTTCTTC
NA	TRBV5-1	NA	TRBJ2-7	CASSYEGTFYEQYF	TGCGCCAGCAGCTATGAAGGGACTTTCTACGAGCAGTACTTC
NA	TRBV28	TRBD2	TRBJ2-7	CASRTPGLAGGHEQYF	TGTGCCAGCAGGACTCCGGGACTAGCGGGAGGGCACGAGCAGTACTTC
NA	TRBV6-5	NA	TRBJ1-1	CASSPDVRTAGAFF	TGTGCCAGCAGCCCCGACGTAAGGACAGCCGGAGCTTTCTTT
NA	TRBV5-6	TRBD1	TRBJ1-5	CASTKTGTGSNQPQHF	TGTGCCAGCACCAAGACCGGGACAGGTAGCAATCAGCCCCAGCATTTT
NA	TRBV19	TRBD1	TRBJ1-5	CASGQGYQPQHF	TGTGCCAGTGGACAGGGCTATCAGCCCCAGCATTTT
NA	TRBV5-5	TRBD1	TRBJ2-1	CASSLAPGQGNEQFF	TGTGCCAGCAGCTTGGCCCCGGGACAGGGAAATGAGCAGTTCTTC
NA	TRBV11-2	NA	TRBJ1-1	CASSITGQSLVGTEAFF	TGTGCCAGCAGCATCACAGGACAGTCCCTCGTAGGGACTGAAGCTTTCTTT
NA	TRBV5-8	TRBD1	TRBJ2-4	CASSLRTGAKNIQYF	TGTGCCAGCAGCCTAAGGACAGGCGCCAAAAACATTCAGTACTTC
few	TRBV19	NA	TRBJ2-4	CASSPGHRVGNIQYF	TGTGCCAGTAGTCCGGGACACAGGGTCGGGAACATTCAGTACTTC
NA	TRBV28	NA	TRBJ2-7	CASSLASRYEQYF	TGTGCCAGCAGCCTAGCGAGTCGGTACGAGCAGTACTTC
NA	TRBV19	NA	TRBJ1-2	CASSIGQNLYGYTF	TGTGCCAGTAGTATTGGCCAGAACCTTTATGGCTACACCTTC
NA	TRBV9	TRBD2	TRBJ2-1	CASSVPASGGDPSFKNEQFF	TGTGCCAGCAGCGTACCCGCAAGCGGGGGGGACCCGAGTTTCAAAAATGAGCAGTTCTTC
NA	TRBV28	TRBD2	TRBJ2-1	CASSSPSGRANEQFF	TGTGCCAGCAGTTCCCCTAGCGGGAGGGCCAATGAGCAGTTCTTC
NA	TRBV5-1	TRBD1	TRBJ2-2	CASSIGGADTGELFF	TGCGCCAGCAGCATAGGGGGCGCAGACACCGGGGAGCTGTTTTTT
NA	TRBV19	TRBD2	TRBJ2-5	CASSSSRLAKETQYF	TGTGCCAGTAGTAGTTCCCGACTAGCGAAAGAGACCCAGTACTTC
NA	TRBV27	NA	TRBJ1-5	CASRLAGGDNQPQHF	TGTGCCTCCCGTTTGGCCGGCGGGGACAATCAGCCCCAGCATTTT
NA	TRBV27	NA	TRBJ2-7	CASSLWGQGSEQYF	TGTGCCAGCAGTTTGTGGGGGCAGGGGAGCGAGCAGTACTTC
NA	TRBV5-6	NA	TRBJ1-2	CASSLDPAAGGYGYTF	TGTGCCAGCAGCTTGGACCCGGCCGCAGGTGGCTATGGCTACACCTTC
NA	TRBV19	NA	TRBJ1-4	CASSPQGTTNEKLFF	TGTGCCAGTAGTCCACAGGGTACAACTAATGAAAAACTGTTTTTT
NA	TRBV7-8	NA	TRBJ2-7	CASSRGQTPYEQYF	TGTGCCAGCAGCCGAGGACAAACCCCCTACGAGCAGTACTTC
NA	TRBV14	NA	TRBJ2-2	CASSTGRGAISGELFF	TGTGCCAGCAGCACTGGCCGGGGGGCAATATCCGGGGAGCTGTTTTTT
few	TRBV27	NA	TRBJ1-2	CASSLSGAYYGYTF	TGTGCCAGCAGTTTATCAGGGGCCTACTATGGCTACACCTTC
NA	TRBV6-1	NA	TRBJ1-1	CASSTSGRTEAFF	TGTGCCAGCAGTACCTCAGGGAGGACTGAAGCTTTCTTT
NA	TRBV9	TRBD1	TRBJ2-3	CASSSLTGGQTDTQYF	TGTGCCAGCAGCTCATTAACAGGGGGGCAGACAGATACGCAGTATTTT
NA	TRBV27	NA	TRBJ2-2	CASKRGRNTGELFF	TGTGCCAGCAAACGGGGAAGGAACACCGGGGAGCTGTTTTTT
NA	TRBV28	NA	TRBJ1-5	CASKDSRSNQPQHF	TGTGCCAGCAAGGATTCCAGGAGCAATCAGCCCCAGCATTTT